The next 27 T cell receptor beta chains were all read from a single sample in a study of identical twins. Via MiXCR, TCRdb re-called the 5' RACE reads, giving one row per CDR3 protein. The table lists hundreds of thousands of distinct CDR3 sequences, 6% to 6.5% of them singletons, with about 1.8% in the top ten. The sequenced sample consisted of naive T cells sorted from blood. These receptors were obtained from a man aged 18 to 35 in good health.

At least ten counts were recorded for this clonotype. The chain links TRBV20-1 to TRBJ1-2; 7 nucleotides line up with TRBD1. This CDR3 comprises 11 residues. Germline loops: CDR1 DFQATT, CDR2 SNEGSKA (reference sequence). Trimming cost V 6 bases and J 2 bases; bases outside gene matches: 0. This CDR3 reads CSADRNYGYTF. Written as DNA, the CDR3 is TGCAGTGCGGACAGGAACTATGGCTACACCTTC.

The table lists this clonotype with a few counts. CDR3 sequence: CASTQDGSYEQYF. CDR3 DNA: TGTGCCAGTACCCAGGACGGATCCTACGAGCAGTACTTC. V gene TRBV19 combines with J gene TRBJ2-7; no definite D call. Germline V gene lookup returns CDR1 LNHDA and CDR2 SQIVND (reference sequence). The CDR3 is made up of 13 amino acids. Trimming removed 7 bases from V and 1 base from J, with 11 bases in between.

This clonotype came up a few times. This chain joins TRBV12-3 or TRBV12-4 and TRBJ2-5; 9 bases match TRBD2. V was pared by 8 bases and J by 5 bases, with 3 bases of the junction left unmatched. CDR3 length: 12 amino acids. The CDR3 sequence: CASGGRGETQYF. The DNA of the CDR3 is TGTGCCAGCGGCGGGAGGGGGGAGACCCAGTACTTC.

The V gene is TRBV12-3 or TRBV12-4, the J gene TRBJ1-2; 7 nucleotides align to TRBD1. This CDR3 spans 17 amino acids. With V trimmed by 5 bases and J by 2 bases, 14 bases remained unmatched. The CDR3: CASSKFVPGQRNYGYTF. In DNA form, the CDR3 reads TGTGCCAGCAGTAAATTTGTGCCGGGACAGAGAAACTATGGCTACACCTTC.

This clonotype has a handful of counts. This rearrangement joins TRBV20-1 to TRBJ2-2; 12 bases agree with TRBD2. Unmatched junction bases numbered 1, after V lost 2 bases and J lost 0 bases. This CDR3 is 16 amino acids long. Germline V lookup: CDR1 DFQATT, CDR2 SNEGSKA (reference sequence). In DNA form, the CDR3 reads TGCAGTGCTAGAAGACTAGCGGGAGCGAACACCGGGGAGCTGTTTTTT. It yields the protein CSARRLAGANTGELFF.

This clonotype was observed at least ten times. J is TRBJ1-3 and V is TRBV4-2; D unclear. V lost 3 bases to trimming and J lost 4 bases, with 4 bases between them. This CDR3 is 12 amino acids long. Germline values: CDR1 LGHNA, CDR2 YNFKEQ. CDR3 DNA sequence: TGTGCCAGCAGCCAGGGCGGAAACACCATATATTTT. This translates into CASSQGGNTIYF.

This clonotype was seen a few times. The rearrangement joins TRBV20-1 to TRBJ2-2; a possible D gene is TRBD2 (6 bases). The germline V gene has CDR1 DFQATT and CDR2 SNEGSKA (reference sequence). The germline V and J ends were trimmed by 5 bases and 3 bases, with 16 bases remaining between them. This CDR3 has 15 amino acids. The CDR3, as DNA: TGCAGTGCTTCAGCTGGGACTCCCGACACCGGGGAGCTGTTTTTT. Its protein is CSASAGTPDTGELFF.

The V and J genes are TRBV11-1 and TRBJ2-1, with no clear D. Trimming pared 4 bases from V and 0 bases from J, leaving 19 bases between. Germline assignment: CDR1 SGHAT and CDR2 FQDESV (reference sequence). The CDR3 has 18 residues. The CDR3 nucleotides read TGTGCCAGCAGCTCCACCGCGGAGCGACTGAGCTCCTACAATGAGCAGTTCTTC. Amino acids: CASSSTAERLSSYNEQFF.

This clonotype was detected only a few times. DNA for the CDR3: TGCGCCAGCAGCCAAGACGTCACGGCGCTTCAAAGTTACAATGAGCAGTTCTTC. It codes for CASSQDVTALQSYNEQFF. The gene calls are TRBV4-3 and TRBJ2-1; D is uncertain. The CDR3 is 18 residues long. Germline loops: CDR1 LGHNA, CDR2 YSLEER. The V gene lost 0 bases and the J gene lost 4 bases, with 19 bases spanning the gap.

This clonotype has ten or more counts. The chain has TRBV12-3 or TRBV12-4 and TRBJ1-2; D remains ambiguous. CDR3 size: 12 residues. The V end was cut by 3 bases, the J end by 3 bases, with 5 bases between. This CDR3 is CASSFVDYGYTF. In DNA, the CDR3 is TGTGCCAGCAGTTTTGTGGACTATGGCTACACCTTC.

The sample holds many counts of this clonotype. This chain uses TRBV15 with TRBJ2-3, with D possibly matching TRBD1 (7 bases). The germline CDR1 and CDR2 sequences are LNHNV and YYDKDF (reference sequence). The CDR3 totals 16 residues. V was shortened by 1 base and J by 1 base, with 12 bases between the two germline ends. CDR3 in amino acids: CATSRVQGGRTDTQYF. In nucleotides, the CDR3 is TGTGCCACCAGCAGAGTTCAGGGGGGCCGCACAGATACGCAGTATTTT.

Ten or more counts support this clonotype. The chain joins TRBV6-5 to TRBJ2-1; D may be TRBD1 (6 bases). The germline gives CDR1 MNHEY, CDR2 SVGAGI. The CDR3 extends over 14 amino acids. The ends were cut back, 0 bases at V and 3 bases at J, with 6 bases in the middle. The CDR3 DNA reads as TGTGCCAGCAGTTACTCGGACAGCTACAATGAGCAGTTCTTC. Its protein product is CASSYSDSYNEQFF.

The J gene is TRBJ1-2, the V gene TRBV6-1; 7 nucleotides match TRBD1. Trimming cost V 6 bases and J 8 bases; bases outside gene matches: 9. The germline V gene encodes CDR1 MNHNS and CDR2 SASEGT. This CDR3 has 13 residues. CDR3 DNA sequence: TGTGCCAGCAGCCAGAACAACAGGGGAGGCTACACCTTC. Protein: CASSQNNRGGYTF.

This clonotype has at least ten counts. The chain couples TRBV7-9 to TRBJ2-1; 11 bases fit TRBD2. V shed 5 bases and J 9 bases; nucleotides not matched to a gene: 12. In germline, CDR1 is SEHNR, CDR2 FQNEAQ (reference sequence). The CDR3 has 16 amino acids. CDR3 residues: CASSPLGTSGRGEQFF. The DNA for the CDR3 is TGTGCCAGCAGCCCTTTGGGGACTAGCGGTAGGGGTGAGCAGTTCTTC.

This clonotype was seen ten or more times. The J gene is TRBJ1-5, the V gene TRBV12-3 or TRBV12-4, with D perhaps matching TRBD1 (5 bases). The CDR3 totals 14 residues. Trimming removed 6 bases from V and 2 bases from J, with 11 bases in between. The chain's CDR3 is CASRDTGGNQPQHF. The CDR3 DNA sequence: TGTGCCAGCAGGGACACTGGGGGCAATCAGCCCCAGCATTTT.

This clonotype has ten or more counts. The chain combines TRBV6-2 or TRBV6-3 with TRBJ2-1; 14 nucleotides line up with TRBD2. With V trimmed by 1 base and J by 15 bases, 11 bases remained unmatched. CDR1 is MNHEY and CDR2 is SVGEGT in the germline V gene. CDR3 length: 16 residues. The DNA of the CDR3 is TGTGCCAGCAGTTACTTGAACCCCGGGACTAGCGGGAGCCTGTTCTTC. Its protein is CASSYLNPGTSGSLFF.

This clonotype occurred many times. This chain uses TRBV4-1 with TRBJ2-4; D gene ambiguous. The CDR3 spans 14 residues. The ends were cut back, 5 bases at V and 0 bases at J, with 8 bases in the middle. Germline V gene data show CDR1 as MGHRA and CDR2 as YSYEKL. CDR3 nucleotides: TGCGCCAGCAGCGGGATGATAGCCAAAAACATTCAGTACTTC. This codes for CASSGMIAKNIQYF.

This clonotype was seen many times. This chain links TRBV9 with TRBJ2-1, with D tentatively TRBD2 (5 bases). The germline gives CDR1 SGDLS, CDR2 YYNGEE. With 3 bases removed from V and 9 bases from J, the gap between germline ends came to 10 bases. The CDR3 spans 12 residues. The chain's CDR3 is CASSARELEQFF. Here the CDR3 DNA reads TGTGCCAGCAGCGCTCGGGAACTTGAGCAGTTCTTC.

This clonotype was picked up a small number of times. The genes are TRBV19 and TRBJ1-5; no clear D. This CDR3 spans 16 amino acids. V lost 3 bases, J lost 1 base, and 13 bases lay in between. The germline V gene has CDR1 LNHDA and CDR2 SQIVND (reference sequence). The CDR3 is CASSIQATLSNQPQHF. The CDR3 coding sequence is TGTGCCAGTAGTATCCAGGCGACCTTAAGCAATCAGCCCCAGCATTTT.

Ten or more counts support this clonotype. This chain joins TRBV15 and TRBJ2-2; 12 bases are a match to TRBD1. Trimming cost V 4 bases and J 6 bases; bases outside gene matches: 12. The CDR3 contains 18 residues. Per germline, CDR1 LNHNV and CDR2 YYDKDF (reference sequence). CDR3 protein: CATSTWGSGTGGPGELFF. As DNA, the CDR3 is TGTGCCACCAGCACATGGGGTTCCGGGACAGGGGGCCCCGGGGAGCTGTTTTTT. The variable domain in full, completed from reference TRBV15 and TRBJ2-2, reads DAMVIQNPRYQVTQFGKPVTLSCSQTLNHNVMYWYQQKSSQAPKLLFHYYDKDFNNEADTPDNFQSRRPNTSFCFLDIRSPGLGDTAMYLCATSTWGSGTGGPGELFFGEGSRLTVL.

This clonotype was seen only a few times. The J gene is TRBJ1-1, the V gene TRBV24-1; no clear D gene. With 8 bases removed from V and 3 bases from J, the gap between germline ends came to 3 bases. The CDR3 spans 10 residues. Germline V lookup: CDR1 KGHDR, CDR2 SFDVKD. CDR3 region: CATNHTEAFF. CDR3 in DNA: TGTGCCACCAATCACACTGAAGCTTTCTTT.

This clonotype was counted only a few times. J is TRBJ2-7 and V is TRBV18, with D possibly matching TRBD2 (5 bases). The CDR3 runs to 15 residues. Germline values: CDR1 KGHSH, CDR2 LQKENI. Trimming pared 1 base from V and 7 bases from J, leaving 17 bases between. DNA of the CDR3: TGTGCCAGCTCACCACTCCCTAGCCGGTTTGGGGAGCAGTACTTC. This encodes CASSPLPSRFGEQYF.

This CDR3 reads CASSILPGTYEQYF. The CDR3 region has the DNA TGCGCCAGCAGCATACTTCCAGGGACCTACGAGCAGTACTTC. V gene TRBV4-1 combines with J gene TRBJ2-7; TRBD1 might be the D (5 bases). Germline CDR1 is MGHRA and CDR2 is YSYEKL. Deletions cut 5 bases from V and 2 bases from J, with 13 bases between. This CDR3 comprises 14 residues.

The V gene is TRBV7-6, the J gene TRBJ2-1, with D perhaps TRBD2 (5 bases). Germline lookup yields CDR1 SGHVS and CDR2 FNYEAQ. V shed 0 bases and J shed 1 base, with 13 bases lying between them. The CDR3 has 17 residues. CDR3 amino acids: CASSLAILATSYNEQFF. CDR3 DNA: TGTGCCAGCAGCTTAGCCATCCTAGCCACGTCCTACAATGAGCAGTTCTTC.

The chain is built from TRBV5-1 and TRBJ2-1, with TRBD2 identical over 7 bases. From germline, CDR1 is SGHRS and CDR2 YFSETQ. Trimming cost V 2 bases and J 0 bases; bases outside gene matches: 5. CDR3 length: 16 residues. The CDR3 spells CASSFSSGSSYNEQFF. CDR3 sequence (DNA): TGCGCCAGCAGCTTTTCTAGCGGAAGCTCCTACAATGAGCAGTTCTTC.

The chain has TRBV5-1 and TRBJ1-1; tentative D call: TRBD1 (5 bases). V was pared by 0 bases and J by 4 bases, with 13 bases between. The CDR3 covers 15 residues. From germline, CDR1 is SGHRS and CDR2 YFSETQ. The CDR3 nucleotides are TGCGCCAGCAGCTTGGATCCGGGGGGAGGCACTGAAGCTTTCTTT. This codes for CASSLDPGGGTEAFF.

This clonotype was found many times. This chain links TRBV29-1 with TRBJ2-2; 11 bases agree with TRBD1. Germline loops: CDR1 SQVTM, CDR2 ANQGSEA. The CDR3 extends over 14 amino acids. The V gene end was trimmed by 3 bases and the J gene end by 5 bases; junction bases not matched to a gene: 2. The CDR3 coding sequence is TGCAGCGTTGAGGGACAGGGGGTAACCGGGGAGCTGTTTTTT. Protein product: CSVEGQGVTGELFF.